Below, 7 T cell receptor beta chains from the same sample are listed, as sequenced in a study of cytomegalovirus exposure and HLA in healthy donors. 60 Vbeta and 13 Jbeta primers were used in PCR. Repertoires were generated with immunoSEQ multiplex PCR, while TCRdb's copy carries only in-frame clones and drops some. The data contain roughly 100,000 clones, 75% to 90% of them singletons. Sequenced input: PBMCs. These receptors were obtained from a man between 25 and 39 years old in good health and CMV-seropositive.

The CDR3 DNA reads as TGCGCCAGCAGCCCCCGGGGGACTTTCTACGAGCAGTACTTC. As protein: CASSPRGTFYEQYF. The chain has TRBV4-1 and TRBJ2-7; tentative D call: TRBD2 (6 bases). V was pared by 4 bases and J by 3 bases, with 13 bases between. Germline V gives CDR1 MGHRA, CDR2 YSYEKL. The CDR3 has 14 amino acids.

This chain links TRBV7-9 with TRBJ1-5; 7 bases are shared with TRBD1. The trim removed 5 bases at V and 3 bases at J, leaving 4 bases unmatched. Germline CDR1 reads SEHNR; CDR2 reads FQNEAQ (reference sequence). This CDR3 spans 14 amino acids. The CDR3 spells CASSRDSYNQPQHF. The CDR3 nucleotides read TGTGCCAGCAGCCGGGACAGTTACAATCAGCCCCAGCATTTT.

DNA for the CDR3: TGTGCCAGCAGAAGGCTGCAGGGGCCCAAATGGACTGAAGCTTTCTTT. Amino acid sequence: CASRRLQGPKWTEAFF. The chain couples TRBV6-6 to TRBJ1-1; TRBD1 is a possible D gene (6 bases). CDR1 and CDR2 from the germline V gene are MNHNY and SVGAGI (reference sequence). Trimming shortened V by 6 bases and J by 5 bases, and 22 bases separated the two germline ends. This CDR3 has 16 amino acids.

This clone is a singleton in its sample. CDR3 bases: TGTGCCAGCAGTTTCCCAGGGGCTAGGGGCCCTTTGACTAATGAAAAACTGTTTTTT. Protein product: CASSFPGARGPLTNEKLFF. The V and J genes are TRBV2 and TRBJ1-4, with D tentatively TRBD1 (6 bases). Germline V CDR1 and CDR2: SNHLY, FYNNEI. The CDR3 length is 19 residues. Deletions cut 5 bases from V and 2 bases from J, with 24 bases between.

CDR3 loop: CASSYTTGGYGYTF. In DNA, the CDR3 is TGTGCCAGCAGTTACACAACAGGGGGCTACGGCTACACCTTC. V usage is TRBV6-5 and J usage is TRBJ1-2, with TRBD1 matching over 9 bases. CDR1 and CDR2 (germline): MNHEY, SVGAGI. J lost 8 bases, V lost 2 bases, and 6 bases had no gene match. The CDR3 has 14 residues.

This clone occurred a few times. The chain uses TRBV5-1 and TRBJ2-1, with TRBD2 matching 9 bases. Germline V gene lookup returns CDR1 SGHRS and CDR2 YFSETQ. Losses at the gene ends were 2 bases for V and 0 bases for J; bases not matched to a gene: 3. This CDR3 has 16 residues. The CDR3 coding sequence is TGCGCCAGCAGCTTCCAAGCGGGGGGCTCCTACAATGAGCAGTTCTTC. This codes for CASSFQAGGSYNEQFF. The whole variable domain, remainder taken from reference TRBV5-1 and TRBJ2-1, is KAGVTQTPRYLIKTRGQQVTLSCSPISGHRSVSWYQQTPGQGLQFLFEYFSETQRNKGNFPGRFSGRQFSNSRSEMNVSTLELGDSALYLCASSFQAGGSYNEQFFGPGTRLTVL.

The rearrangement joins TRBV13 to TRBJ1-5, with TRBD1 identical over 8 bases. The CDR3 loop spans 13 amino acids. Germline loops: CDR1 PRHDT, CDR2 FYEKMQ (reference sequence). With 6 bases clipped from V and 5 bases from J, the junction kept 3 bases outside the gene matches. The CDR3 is CASSLDRDQPQHF. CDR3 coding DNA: TGTGCCAGCAGTTTGGACAGGGATCAGCCCCAGCATTTT.